One and the same sample provided the 13 T cell receptor beta chains below, sequenced in a study of cytomegalovirus exposure and HLA in healthy donors (dated by TCRdb to the late 2010s). Receptors were amplified or captured by the immunoSEQ multiplex PCR assay. A mixture of 60 forward primers for TCR Vbeta segments and 13 reverse primers for TCR Jbeta segments was used in the multiplex PCR. TCRdb obtained this table from immuneACCESS and retained in-frame rearrangements with V and J assigned. These tables miss some clones; where compared with another copy, unresolved V genes account for less than half of the shortfall, and the remainder is unexplained. The table for this sample lists about 190,000 clones; approximately 77% of them were counted only once. The top ten constitute about 3% of the sample. The sequencing sample was made of PBMCs. The source is a middle-aged man in good health and CMV-seropositive.

CDR3 in DNA: TGTGCCAGCAGCCCCCGGGACAGGGGGAATGAAGCTTTCTTT. This translates into CASSPRDRGNEAFF. The chain is built from TRBV9 and TRBJ1-1; 11 bases match TRBD1. V was pared by 4 bases and J by 7 bases, with 6 bases of the junction left unmatched. Germline lookup yields CDR1 SGDLS and CDR2 YYNGEE. The CDR3 contains 14 residues.

CDR3 coding DNA: TGTGCCAGCAGCCCCACCGGGGGGTCGGCAGACACCAGCTCCTACGAGCAGTACTTC. Translated, it gives CASSPTGGSADTSSYEQYF. The V and J genes are TRBV9 and TRBJ2-7; 7 bases map to TRBD2. The CDR3 is made up of 19 amino acids. CDR1 is SGDLS and CDR2 is YYNGEE in the germline V gene. V shed 4 bases, J shed 0 bases, and the junction held 19 bases outside the gene matches.

The gene calls are TRBV15 and TRBJ1-5, with 10 nucleotides matching TRBD1. Germline V gene sequence: CDR1 LNHNV, CDR2 YYDKDF (reference sequence). The CDR3 runs to 14 residues. The V and J ends lost 4 bases and 10 bases, in that order; junction bases with no gene match: 7. CDR3 in amino acids: CATSKTGGADPQHF. The CDR3 region has the DNA TGTGCCACCAGCAAGACAGGGGGCGCAGATCCCCAGCATTTT.

This clone appeared once. V is TRBV27 and J is TRBJ1-6, with TRBD1 matching over 9 bases. Germline CDR1 and CDR2: MNHEY and SMNVEV (reference sequence). The V and J ends lost 3 bases and 10 bases, in that order; junction bases with no gene match: 7. The CDR3 loop spans 15 amino acids. The CDR3 here is CASSLGDRERSPLHF. Here the CDR3 DNA reads TGTGCCAGCAGTTTGGGGGACAGGGAAAGGTCACCCCTCCACTTT.

The rearrangement links TRBV28 to TRBJ1-2, with 9 bases fitting TRBD1. The J segment lost 7 bases and the V segment lost 7 bases, leaving 7 bases of the junction unmatched. The CDR3 runs 13 residues. Germline values: CDR1 MDHEN, CDR2 SYDVKM. The DNA for the CDR3 is TGTGCCAGCATTAGGACAGGGGCGAGTGGCTACACCTTC. It yields the protein CASIRTGASGYTF.

To note about this clone: Other nucleotide sequences in the sample specify the same CDR3. This sequence joins TRBV4-1 and TRBJ2-7; TRBD1 matches 7 bases. The CDR3 has 14 amino acids. Trimming took 1 base from V and 2 from J; bases not matched to a gene: 2. Germline V CDR1 and CDR2: MGHRA, YSYEKL. The CDR3 protein is CASSQGTGTYEQYF. The CDR3 nucleotides read TGCGCCAGCAGCCAAGGGACAGGAACCTACGAGCAGTACTTC.

V gene TRBV5-6 combines with J gene TRBJ2-2; 11 positions agree with TRBD2. Per the germline V gene, CDR1 is SGHDT and CDR2 is YYEEEE. The CDR3 has 15 residues. V lost 1 base, J lost 11 bases, and 7 bases stayed unmatched. This chain's CDR3 is CASSLTSGRPGELFF. CDR3 sequence (DNA): TGTGCCAGCAGCTTGACTAGCGGGAGACCGGGTGAGCTGTTTTTT.

This chain uses TRBV5-1 with TRBJ1-1; 7 nucleotides align to TRBD1. This CDR3 spans 14 amino acids. The V gene end was trimmed by 0 bases and the J gene end by 6 bases; junction bases not matched to a gene: 5. Germline CDR1 SGHRS, CDR2 YFSETQ. The CDR3 spells CASSLGQGASEAFF. The CDR3 nucleotides are TGCGCCAGCAGCTTGGGACAGGGTGCGTCTGAAGCTTTCTTT.

The V call is TRBV6-6, the J call TRBJ1-1; TRBD1 matches 9 bases. This CDR3 has 14 amino acids. CDR1 is MNHNY, CDR2 SVGAGI, per germline (reference sequence). Unmatched junction bases numbered 7, after V lost 5 bases and J lost 6 bases. CDR3 coding DNA: TGTGCCAGCAGTGCACGGGACAGGGAACCTGAAGCTTTCTTT. Translation gives CASSARDREPEAFF.

The rearrangement links TRBV28 to TRBJ2-7; the match to TRBD2 covers 8 bases. Germline V lookup: CDR1 MDHEN, CDR2 SYDVKM. Losses at the gene ends were 7 bases for V and 7 bases for J; bases not matched to a gene: 12. The CDR3 is 14 residues long. CDR3 nucleotide sequence: TGTGCCAGCACCGATTTCGGACTAGCCCGGGAGCAGTACTTC. It codes for CASTDFGLAREQYF.

V and J are TRBV6-6 and TRBJ1-5; no reliable D call. The CDR3 consists of 15 residues. CDR1 and CDR2 (germline): MNHNY, SVGAGI (reference sequence). V was cut by 2 bases and J by 2 bases, with 10 bases left in between. The CDR3: CASSYPPQGNQPQHF. The CDR3 DNA reads TGTGCCAGCAGTTACCCTCCCCAGGGCAATCAGCCCCAGCATTTT.

V gene TRBV19 combines with J gene TRBJ2-1, with 8 nucleotides matching TRBD2. Losses at the gene ends were 6 bases for V and 8 bases for J; bases not matched to a gene: 6. The CDR3 covers 13 residues. Germline CDR1 reads LNHDA; CDR2 reads SQIVND (reference sequence). The CDR3 region has the DNA TGTGCCAGTAGCGGGAGGGGAAGGGATGAGCAGTTCTTC. Its protein product is CASSGRGRDEQFF.

The count of this clone is one. CDR3 in DNA: TGTGCCATCAGAGGGGTTATACGTGATGAAGCTTTCTTT. It specifies CAIRGVIRDEAFF. V usage is TRBV10-3 and J usage is TRBJ1-1; possibly TRBD1 for D (5 bases). Germline V gene lookup returns CDR1 ENHRY and CDR2 SYGVKD. V gave up 6 bases and J gave up 7 bases, with 15 bases separating them. This CDR3 region has 13 residues.